This TCR beta chain was profiled in a study of response to subunit inactivated influenza vaccine. Turning to this clonotype: What it binds is not known.

TCRdb re-derived calls from the RT-PCR reads in MiXCR, one entry per CDR3 protein. The sample comprises around 850,000 distinct CDR3 sequences, approximately 17% of which are singletons, and around 9.9% rests with the top ten. Study-wide results and caveats: Every seasonal influenza vaccination brings in few new T cells, the authors suggested.

V was cut by 2 bases and J by 4 bases, with 7 bases left in between. The CDR3 sequence is 13 residues long. The V gene's germline CDR1 is MNHNS and CDR2 SASEGT. The TCR was taken from a man in his forties or fifties who received an inactivated influenza vaccine. The specimen was PBMCs from blood, collected 5 days after vaccination. V gene TRBV6-1 combines with J gene TRBJ2-3; D is uncertain. CDR3 region: CASSEFSADTQYF. In nucleotides, the CDR3 is TGTGCCAGCAGTGAATTTTCGGCAGATACGCAGTATTTT.